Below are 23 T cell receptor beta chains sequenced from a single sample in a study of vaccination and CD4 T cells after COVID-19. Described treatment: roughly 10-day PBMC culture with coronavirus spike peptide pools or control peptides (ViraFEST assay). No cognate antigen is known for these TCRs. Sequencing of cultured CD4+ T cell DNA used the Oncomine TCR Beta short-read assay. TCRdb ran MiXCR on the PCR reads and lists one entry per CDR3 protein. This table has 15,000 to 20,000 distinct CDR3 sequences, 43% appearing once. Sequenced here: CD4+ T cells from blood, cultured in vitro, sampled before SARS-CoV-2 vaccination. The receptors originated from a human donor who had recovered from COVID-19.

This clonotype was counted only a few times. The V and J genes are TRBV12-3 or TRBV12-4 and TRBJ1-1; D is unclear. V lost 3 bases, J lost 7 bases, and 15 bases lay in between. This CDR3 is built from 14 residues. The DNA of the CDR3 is TGTGCCAGCAGTTTTTGGGAGGAGGACGGTGAAGCTTTCTTT. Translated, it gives CASSFWEEDGEAFF.

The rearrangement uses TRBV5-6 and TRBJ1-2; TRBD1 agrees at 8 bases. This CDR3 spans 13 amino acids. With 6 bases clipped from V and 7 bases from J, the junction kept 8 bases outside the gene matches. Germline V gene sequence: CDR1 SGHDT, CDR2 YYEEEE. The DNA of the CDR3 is TGTGCCAGCACCCAGGACAGGGCTCTTGGCTACACCTTC. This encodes CASTQDRALGYTF.

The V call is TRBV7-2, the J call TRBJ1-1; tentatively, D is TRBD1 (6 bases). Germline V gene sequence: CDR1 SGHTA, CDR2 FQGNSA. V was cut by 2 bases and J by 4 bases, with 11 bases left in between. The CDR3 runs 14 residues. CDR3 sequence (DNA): TGTGCCAGCAGCTTACAGGGGCAGGGCACTGAAGCTTTCTTT. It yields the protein CASSLQGQGTEAFF.

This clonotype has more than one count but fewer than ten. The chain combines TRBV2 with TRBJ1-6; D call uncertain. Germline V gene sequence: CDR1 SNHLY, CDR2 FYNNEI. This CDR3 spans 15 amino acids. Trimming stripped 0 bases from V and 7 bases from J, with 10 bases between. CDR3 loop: CASSEARVWNSPLHF. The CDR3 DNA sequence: TGTGCCAGCAGTGAAGCGAGGGTGTGGAATTCACCCCTCCACTTT.

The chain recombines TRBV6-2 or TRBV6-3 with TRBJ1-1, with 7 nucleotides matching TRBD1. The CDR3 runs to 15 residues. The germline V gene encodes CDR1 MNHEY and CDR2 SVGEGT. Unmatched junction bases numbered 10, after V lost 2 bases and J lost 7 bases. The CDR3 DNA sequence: TGTGCCAGCAGTTACCCGGGAGGGGGCACGGTTGAAGCTTTCTTT. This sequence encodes CASSYPGGGTVEAFF.

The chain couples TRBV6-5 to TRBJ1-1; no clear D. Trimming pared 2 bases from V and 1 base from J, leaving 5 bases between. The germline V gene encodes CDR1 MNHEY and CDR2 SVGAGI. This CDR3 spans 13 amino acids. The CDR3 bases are TGTGCCAGCAGTTACAACAAGAACACTGAAGCTTTCTTT. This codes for CASSYNKNTEAFF.

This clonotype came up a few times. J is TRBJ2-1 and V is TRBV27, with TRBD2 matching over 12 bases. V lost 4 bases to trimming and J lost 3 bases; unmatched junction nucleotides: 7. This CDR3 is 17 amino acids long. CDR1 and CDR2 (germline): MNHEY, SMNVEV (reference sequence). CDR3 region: CASSSSTSGRYYNEQFF. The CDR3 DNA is TGTGCCAGCAGTTCCTCTACTAGCGGGAGGTACTACAATGAGCAGTTCTTC.

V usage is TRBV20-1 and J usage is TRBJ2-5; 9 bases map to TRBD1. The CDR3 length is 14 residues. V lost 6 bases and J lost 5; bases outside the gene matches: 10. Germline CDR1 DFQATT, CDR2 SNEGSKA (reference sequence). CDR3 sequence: CSAIGGQGRETQYF. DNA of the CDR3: TGCAGTGCCATAGGGGGACAGGGCCGGGAGACCCAGTACTTC.

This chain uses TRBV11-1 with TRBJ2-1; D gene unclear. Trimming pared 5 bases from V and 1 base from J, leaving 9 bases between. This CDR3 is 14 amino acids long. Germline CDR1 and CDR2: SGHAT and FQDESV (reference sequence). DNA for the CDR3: TGTGCCAGCAGCGCGACTTATTCCTACAATGAGCAGTTCTTC. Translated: CASSATYSYNEQFF.

CDR3 loop: CASSLRGRGNQPQHF. DNA for the CDR3: TGTGCCAGCAGCTTGAGGGGCAGGGGCAATCAGCCCCAGCATTTT. V and J are TRBV11-3 and TRBJ1-5, with a tentative D call TRBD1 (5 bases). Germline-derived CDR1 and CDR2 are SGHNT and YENEEA. The CDR3 covers 15 residues. Trimming took off 3 bases at V and 2 bases at J, with 11 bases between the two ends.

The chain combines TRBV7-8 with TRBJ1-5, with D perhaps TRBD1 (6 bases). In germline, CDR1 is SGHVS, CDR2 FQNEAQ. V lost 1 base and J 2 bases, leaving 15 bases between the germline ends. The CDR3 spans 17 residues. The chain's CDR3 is CASSLGERGSRNQPQHF. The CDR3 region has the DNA TGTGCCAGCAGCTTAGGGGAGAGGGGGTCCCGCAATCAGCCCCAGCATTTT.

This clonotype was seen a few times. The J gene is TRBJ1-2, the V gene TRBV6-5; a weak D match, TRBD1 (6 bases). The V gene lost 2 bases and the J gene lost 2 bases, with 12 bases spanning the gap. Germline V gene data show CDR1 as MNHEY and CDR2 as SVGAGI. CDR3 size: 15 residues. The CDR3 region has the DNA TGTGCCAGCAGTTACGGGCAGGGGCGAAACTATGGCTACACCTTC. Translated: CASSYGQGRNYGYTF.

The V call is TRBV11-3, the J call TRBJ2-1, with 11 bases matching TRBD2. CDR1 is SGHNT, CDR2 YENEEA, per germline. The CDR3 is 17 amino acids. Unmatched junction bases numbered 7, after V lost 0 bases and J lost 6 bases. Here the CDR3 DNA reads TGTGCCAGCAGCTTAGATCCGGAGACTAGCGGGATCAATGAGCAGTTCTTC. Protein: CASSLDPETSGINEQFF.

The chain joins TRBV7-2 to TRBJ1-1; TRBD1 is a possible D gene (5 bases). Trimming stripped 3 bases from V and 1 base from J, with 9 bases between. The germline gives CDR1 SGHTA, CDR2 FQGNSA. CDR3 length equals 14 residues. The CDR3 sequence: CASSFNDRNTEAFF. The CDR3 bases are TGTGCCAGCAGCTTTAATGACAGGAACACTGAAGCTTTCTTT.

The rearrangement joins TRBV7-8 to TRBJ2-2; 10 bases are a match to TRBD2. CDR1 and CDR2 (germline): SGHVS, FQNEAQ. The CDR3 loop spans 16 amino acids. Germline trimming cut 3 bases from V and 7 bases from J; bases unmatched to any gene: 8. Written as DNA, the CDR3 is TGTGCCAGCAGCTTTGTTCTAGCGGGAGTTGGCGGGGAGCTGTTTTTT. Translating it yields CASSFVLAGVGGELFF.

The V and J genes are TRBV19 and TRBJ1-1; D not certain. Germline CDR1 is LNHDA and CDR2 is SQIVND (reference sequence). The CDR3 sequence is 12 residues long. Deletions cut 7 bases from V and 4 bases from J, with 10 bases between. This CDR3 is CASNLGGTEAFF. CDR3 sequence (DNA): TGTGCCAGTAACTTGGGTGGCACTGAAGCTTTCTTT.

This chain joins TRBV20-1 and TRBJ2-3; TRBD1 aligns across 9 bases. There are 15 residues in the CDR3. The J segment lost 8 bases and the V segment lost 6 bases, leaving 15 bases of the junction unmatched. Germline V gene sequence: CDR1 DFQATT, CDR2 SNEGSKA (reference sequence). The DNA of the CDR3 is TGCAGTGCGATTTCCTGGGACAGGGCCCAGGGTACGCAGTATTTT. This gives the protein CSAISWDRAQGTQYF.

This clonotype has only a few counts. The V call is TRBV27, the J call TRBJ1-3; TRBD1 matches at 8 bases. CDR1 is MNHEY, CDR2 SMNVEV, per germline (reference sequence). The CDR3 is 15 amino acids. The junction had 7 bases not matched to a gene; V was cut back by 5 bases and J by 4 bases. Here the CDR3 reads CASSAQGAKGNTIYF. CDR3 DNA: TGTGCCAGCAGTGCGCAGGGGGCTAAGGGAAACACCATATATTTT.

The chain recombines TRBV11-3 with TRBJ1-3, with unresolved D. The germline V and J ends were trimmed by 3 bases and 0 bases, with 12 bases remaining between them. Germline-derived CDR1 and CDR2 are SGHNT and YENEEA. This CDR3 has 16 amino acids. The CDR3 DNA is TGTGCCAGCAGCTTTTACTCCGGACCCTCTGGAAACACCATATATTTT. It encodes CASSFYSGPSGNTIYF.

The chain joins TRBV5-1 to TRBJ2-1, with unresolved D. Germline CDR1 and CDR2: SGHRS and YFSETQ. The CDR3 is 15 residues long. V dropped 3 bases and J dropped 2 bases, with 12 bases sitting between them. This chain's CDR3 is CASSSRAATYNEQFF. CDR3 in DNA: TGCGCCAGCAGCTCTAGGGCGGCCACCTACAATGAGCAGTTCTTC.

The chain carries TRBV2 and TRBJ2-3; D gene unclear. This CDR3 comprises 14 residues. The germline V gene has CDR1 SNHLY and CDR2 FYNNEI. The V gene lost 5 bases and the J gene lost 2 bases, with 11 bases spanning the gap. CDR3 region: CASSQELDTDTQYF. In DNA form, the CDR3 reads TGTGCCAGCAGTCAAGAATTAGACACAGATACGCAGTATTTT.

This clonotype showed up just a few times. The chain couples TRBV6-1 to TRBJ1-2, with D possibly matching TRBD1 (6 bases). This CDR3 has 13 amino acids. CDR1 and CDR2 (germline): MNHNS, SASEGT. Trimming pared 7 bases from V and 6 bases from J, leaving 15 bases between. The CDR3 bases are TGTGCCAGCACCAGAGGGGGGAAGGATGGCTACACCTTC. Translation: CASTRGGKDGYTF.

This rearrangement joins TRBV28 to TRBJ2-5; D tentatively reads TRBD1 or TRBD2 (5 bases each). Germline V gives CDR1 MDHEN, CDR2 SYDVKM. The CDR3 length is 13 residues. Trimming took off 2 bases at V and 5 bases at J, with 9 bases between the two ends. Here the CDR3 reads CASSLQGVETQYF. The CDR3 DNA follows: TGTGCCAGCAGTTTACAGGGAGTGGAGACCCAGTACTTC.